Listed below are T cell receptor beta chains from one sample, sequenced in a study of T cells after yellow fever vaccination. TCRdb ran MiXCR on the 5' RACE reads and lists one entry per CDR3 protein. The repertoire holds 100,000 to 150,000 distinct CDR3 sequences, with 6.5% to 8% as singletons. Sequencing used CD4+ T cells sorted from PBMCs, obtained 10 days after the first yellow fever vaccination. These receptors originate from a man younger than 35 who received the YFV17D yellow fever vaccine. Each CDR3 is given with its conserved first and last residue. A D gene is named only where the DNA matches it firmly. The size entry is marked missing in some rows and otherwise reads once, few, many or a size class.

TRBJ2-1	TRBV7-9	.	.	TGTGCCAGCAGCTTAGTTAGGCGGACAGCCTACAATGAGCAGTTCTTC	CASSLVRRTAYNEQFF
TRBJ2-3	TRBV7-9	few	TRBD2	TGTGCCAGCAGCCGTGCGGCGGGACTACCCTTCACAGATACGCAGTATTTT	CASSRAAGLPFTDTQYF
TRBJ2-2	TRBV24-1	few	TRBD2	TGTGCCACCAGTGACTCCTTCGGGGGGGTCACCGGGGAGCTGTTTTTT	CATSDSFGGVTGELFF
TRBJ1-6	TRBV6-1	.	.	TGTGCCAGCAGCCCCTCCTGGAATAATTCACCCCTCCACTTT	CASSPSWNNSPLHF
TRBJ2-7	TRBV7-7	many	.	TGTGCCAGCAGCTTAGCAGGGGGGACCTACTACGAGCAGTACTTC	CASSLAGGTYYEQYF
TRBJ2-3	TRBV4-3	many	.	TGCGCCAGCAGCCAAGATCTATCCGTTGGGAGTGATACGCAGTATTTT	CASSQDLSVGSDTQYF
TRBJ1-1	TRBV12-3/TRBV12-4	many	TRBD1	TGTGCCAGCAGTGACAGGGGGAGTAGAACTGAAGCTTTCTTT	CASSDRGSRTEAFF
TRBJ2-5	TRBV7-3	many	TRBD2	TGTGCCAGCAGCTTATGGGAGGGGGAGACCCAGTACTTC	CASSLWEGETQYF
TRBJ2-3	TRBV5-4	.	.	TGTGCCAGCAGCTTTAAGCAGGGTTCAGATACGCAGTATTTT	CASSFKQGSDTQYF
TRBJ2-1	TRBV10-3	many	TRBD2	TGTGCCATCTGGAGCGGGGGGGCCAATGAGCAGTTCTTC	CAIWSGGANEQFF
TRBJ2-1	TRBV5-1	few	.	TGCGCCAGCAGCCCGGGCCCTGGCGATGAGCAGTTCTTC	CASSPGPGDEQFF
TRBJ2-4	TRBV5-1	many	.	TGCGCCAGCAGCGTAGGACCTGGAGGGGTGGCTATCACTGTCGCCAAAAACATTCAGTACTTC	CASSVGPGGVAITVAKNIQYF
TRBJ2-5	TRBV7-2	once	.	TGTGCCAGCAGCTTAGGTACAGGGCCTGAGACCCAGTACTTC	CASSLGTGPETQYF
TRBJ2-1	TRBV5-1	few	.	TGCGCCAGCAACGAGCACCGTTTCTCGCGTGAGCAGTTCTTC	CASNEHRFSREQFF
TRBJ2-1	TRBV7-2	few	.	TGTGCCAGCAGCTTGGGGGTTGGAAGAAATGAGCAGTTCTTC	CASSLGVGRNEQFF
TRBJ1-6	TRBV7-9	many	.	TGTGCCAGCAGCTTAGCAAAAGATTCACCCCTCCACTTT	CASSLAKDSPLHF
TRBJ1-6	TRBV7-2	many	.	TGTGCCAGCAGCTTAGCGAGGACAATGAGGAATTCACCCCTCCACTTT	CASSLARTMRNSPLHF
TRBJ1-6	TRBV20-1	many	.	TGCAGTGCTAGAGGGTCAGGGGATTCACCCCTCCACTTT	CSARGSGDSPLHF
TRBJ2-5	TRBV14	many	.	TGTGCCAGCAGCCAAGAGGAGGAAGGGTCGGAGACCCAGTACTTC	CASSQEEEGSETQYF
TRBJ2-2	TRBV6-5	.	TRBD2	TGTGCCAGCAGGACTAGCGCCGGGGAGCTGTTTTTT	CASRTSAGELFF
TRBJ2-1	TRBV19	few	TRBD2	TGTGCCACTAGTGGAGATAGCGGGGGGACAAATTACAATGAGCAGTTCTTC	CATSGDSGGTNYNEQFF
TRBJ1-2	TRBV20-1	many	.	TGCAGTGCTAGAGATCTAGCTAACTATGGCTACACCTTC	CSARDLANYGYTF
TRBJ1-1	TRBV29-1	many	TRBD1	TGCAGCGTCCAATACAGGGGAAGATGGATGAACACTGAAGCTTTCTTT	CSVQYRGRWMNTEAFF